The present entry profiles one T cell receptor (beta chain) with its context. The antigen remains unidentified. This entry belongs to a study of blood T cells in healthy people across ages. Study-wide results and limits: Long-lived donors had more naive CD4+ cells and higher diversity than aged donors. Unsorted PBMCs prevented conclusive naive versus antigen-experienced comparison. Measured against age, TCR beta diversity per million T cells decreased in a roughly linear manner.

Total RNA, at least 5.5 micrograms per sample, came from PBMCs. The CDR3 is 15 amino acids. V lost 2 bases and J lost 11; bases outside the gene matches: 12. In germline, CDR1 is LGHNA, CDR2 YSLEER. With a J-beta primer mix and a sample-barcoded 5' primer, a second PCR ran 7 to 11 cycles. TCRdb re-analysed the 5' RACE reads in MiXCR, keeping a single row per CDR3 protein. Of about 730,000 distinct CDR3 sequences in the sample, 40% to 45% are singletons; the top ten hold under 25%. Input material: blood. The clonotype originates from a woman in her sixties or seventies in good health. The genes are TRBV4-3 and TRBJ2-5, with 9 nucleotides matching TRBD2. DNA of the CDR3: TGCGCCAGCAGCCAACCGAGCGGGGGGATCAATGAGCAGTACTTC. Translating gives CASSQPSGGINEQYF.